The T cell receptor beta chain under discussion was sequenced for a study of T cell responses to AZD1222 COVID-19 vaccine. Trimming cost V 0 bases and J 0 bases, with 9 bases left between them. This CDR3 contains 14 residues. CDR1 is GTSNPN, CDR2 SVGIG, per germline (reference sequence). Comment on this clone: Antigen specificity is unknown.

Points from the study as a whole: Repertoires were obtained only post-peak T cell response. The CD4 TCRs associated with vaccination extended across spike and predominated at 160-218 and 743-854.

The table came from immunoSEQ multiplex PCR; TCRdb's copy has only in-frame clones and leaves some out. This sample has around 100,000 clones; about 90% occur once, and the top ten carry over 2%. The rearrangement joins TRBV30 to TRBJ2-7; D is uncertain. This receptor was identified in an adult who received the AZD1222 COVID-19 vaccine. Here the sequenced sample was peripheral blood, taken 28 days after the second AZD1222 dose. CDR3 nucleotides: TGTGCCTGGAGTGTACGGATAACCTCCTACGAGCAGTACTTC. It yields the protein CAWSVRITSYEQYF.